This T cell receptor (beta chain) was sequenced during a study of cytomegalovirus exposure and HLA in healthy donors. Details on this clone: Its antigen is still unknown.

The PCR employed 60 Vbeta primers together with 13 Jbeta primers. Clones were sequenced by immunoSEQ multiplex PCR, and TCRdb holds only the in-frame ones, with some missing. The specimen's table records about 130,000 clones. Germline V lookup: CDR1 SGHRS, CDR2 YFSETQ. The CDR3 extends over 13 amino acids. Deletions cut 4 bases from V and 7 bases from J, with 12 bases between. Whole-study findings and limits: TCR beta chains numbering 164 were designated cytomegalovirus-associated. Later on, an analysis tied 15,000 or so TCR beta sequences to HLA alleles at 0.05 false discovery rate. In vitro, a few CMV-associated chains proved specific for CMV antigens.

The source is a middle-aged man in good health and CMV-seronegative. The V and J genes are TRBV5-1 and TRBJ2-1; tentatively, D is TRBD1 (5 bases). Sequenced: PBMCs. The CDR3, as DNA: TGCGCCAGCAGCGTTGCGACAGCTAATGAGCAGTTCTTC. It yields the protein CASSVATANEQFF.